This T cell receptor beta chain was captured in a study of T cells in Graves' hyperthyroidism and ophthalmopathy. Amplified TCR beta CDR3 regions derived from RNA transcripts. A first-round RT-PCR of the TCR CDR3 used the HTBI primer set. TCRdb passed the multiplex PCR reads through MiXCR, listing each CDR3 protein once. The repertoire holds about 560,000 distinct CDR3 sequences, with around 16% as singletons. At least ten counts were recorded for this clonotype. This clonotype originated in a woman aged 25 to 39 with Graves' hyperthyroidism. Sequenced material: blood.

CDR3 residues: CAWSVGAGRTDTQYF. The DNA for the CDR3 is TGTGCCTGGAGTGTCGGAGCGGGACGAACAGATACGCAGTATTTT. This rearrangement joins TRBV30 to TRBJ2-3; TRBD2 agrees at 7 bases. The CDR3 runs 15 residues. Trimming removed 0 bases from V and 3 bases from J; junction bases left unmatched: 6. Germline lookup yields CDR1 GTSNPN and CDR2 SVGIG (reference sequence).